This T cell receptor beta chain was captured by sequencing in a study of CD8+CD57+ T cells in acquired aplastic anemia. General observations from the study: Patients and controls were found to share twenty-nine CD8+ CDR3 sequences.

Genomic DNA constituted the template upon which TCR beta VDJ and CDR3 profiling was performed. TCRdb analysed the reads with MiXCR anew, one entry per CDR3 protein. The repertoire holds about 420,000 distinct CDR3 sequences, with 65% to 80% as singletons. Points on this clonotype: Its target is not known.

The CDR3 length is 13 residues. CDR1 and CDR2 from the germline V gene are LNHDA and SQIVND (reference sequence). Trimming removed 8 bases at V and 4 bases at J, with 11 bases between. The sequencing input was sorted CD4+, CD8+, or CD8+CD57+ T cells (not recorded which) from PBMCs. This receptor was identified in a human donor in good health, serving as a control. This chain links TRBV19 with TRBJ1-4; D unclear. The CDR3 sequence is CASLERVNEKLFF. Here the CDR3 DNA reads TGTGCCAGTCTGGAACGGGTTAATGAAAAACTGTTTTTT.